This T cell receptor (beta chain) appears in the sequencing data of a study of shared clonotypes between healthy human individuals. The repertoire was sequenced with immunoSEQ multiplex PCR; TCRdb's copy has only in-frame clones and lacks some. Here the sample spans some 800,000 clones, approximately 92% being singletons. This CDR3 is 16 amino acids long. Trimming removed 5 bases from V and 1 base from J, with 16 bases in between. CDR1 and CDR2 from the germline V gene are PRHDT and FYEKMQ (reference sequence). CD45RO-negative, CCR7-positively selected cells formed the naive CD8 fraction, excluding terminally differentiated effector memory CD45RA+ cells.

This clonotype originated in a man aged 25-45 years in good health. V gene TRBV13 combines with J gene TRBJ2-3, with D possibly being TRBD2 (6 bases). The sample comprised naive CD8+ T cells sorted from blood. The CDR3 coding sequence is TGTGCCAGCAGCACAGCTACGACTAGTGGCACAGATACGCAGTATTTT. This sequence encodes CASSTATTSGTDTQYF.